What follows are 10 T cell receptor beta chains derived from one specimen sequenced in a study of blood T cell repertoires in COVID-19. Profiled with immunoSEQ multiplex PCR; TCRdb holds only in-frame clones, not every one. In the table there are some 70,000 clones, around 87% of which are singletons. The sequenced sample was peripheral blood. These receptors were obtained from a man aged 35-49 years with COVID-19, enrolled during active disease.

The J gene is TRBJ2-7, the V gene TRBV4-2; D may be TRBD2 (5 bases). V was pared by 4 bases and J by 4 bases, with 17 bases between. This CDR3 contains 15 residues. CDR1 LGHNA and CDR2 YNFKEQ come from the germline V gene. The chain's CDR3 is CASSPKPEAAYEQYF. CDR3 coding DNA: TGTGCCAGCAGCCCCAAACCGGAGGCGGCATACGAGCAGTACTTC.

The chain links TRBV19 to TRBJ2-5, with D unclear. Between the trimmed V and J ends, which lost 4 bases and 2 bases, there was a span of 8 bases. The CDR3 length is 13 residues. Germline lookup yields CDR1 LNHDA and CDR2 SQIVND (reference sequence). The CDR3 DNA follows: TGTGCCAGTAGTAAACACCGACAAGAGACCCAGTACTTC. This sequence encodes CASSKHRQETQYF.

The V call is TRBV7-8, the J call TRBJ1-5; 8 bases agree with TRBD1. The germline V gene encodes CDR1 SGHVS and CDR2 FQNEAQ. The CDR3 contains 15 residues. V lost 4 bases to trimming and J lost 4 bases; unmatched junction nucleotides: 6. CDR3 sequence: CASSSQTGENQPQHF. The CDR3 nucleotides are TGTGCCAGCAGCTCACAGACAGGGGAAAATCAGCCCCAGCATTTT.

This chain connects TRBV25-1 to TRBJ2-5, with 8 bases matching TRBD2. J lost 7 bases, V lost 2 bases, and 6 bases had no gene match. CDR3 size: 14 residues. CDR1 and CDR2 from the germline V gene are MGHDK and SYGVNS. This chain's CDR3 is CASSEPGGLGTQYF. The CDR3 coding sequence is TGTGCCAGCAGTGAACCGGGAGGGTTAGGGACCCAGTACTTC.

CDR3 sequence: CASRTQQGASAFF. The DNA of the CDR3 is TGTGCCAGCAGAACACAACAGGGGGCTTCAGCTTTCTTT. The V and J genes are TRBV6-5 and TRBJ1-1; 9 positions agree with TRBD1. The CDR3 is made up of 13 amino acids. Trimming removed 6 bases from V and 10 bases from J; junction bases left unmatched: 9. Germline V gene sequence: CDR1 MNHEY, CDR2 SVGAGI.

The chain joins TRBV29-1 to TRBJ2-2, with unresolved D. CDR3 length: 13 residues. Per the germline V gene, CDR1 is SQVTM and CDR2 is ANQGSEA. V was trimmed by 3 bases and J by 1 base, leaving 6 bases between them. CDR3 nucleotides: TGCAGCGTTGACGTCCTGAACACCGGGGAGCTGTTTTTT. Encoded protein: CSVDVLNTGELFF.

This chain links TRBV2 with TRBJ2-3; D unresolved. V was trimmed by 4 bases and J by 5 bases, leaving 10 bases between them. This CDR3 region has 13 residues. Germline CDR1 and CDR2: SNHLY and FYNNEI. Here the CDR3 DNA reads TGTGCCAGCAGTGGGCAGTTAATAGATACGCAGTATTTT. Its translation: CASSGQLIDTQYF.

The chain uses TRBV6-5 and TRBJ2-7, with TRBD1 matching over 9 bases. The CDR3 covers 14 residues. The V segment lost 2 bases and the J segment 6 bases; nucleotides outside the gene matches: 5. The germline V gene has CDR1 MNHEY and CDR2 SVGAGI. CDR3 nucleotide sequence: TGTGCCAGCAGTTACGGACAGGGGAGTCCCGAGCAGTACTTC. Amino acids: CASSYGQGSPEQYF.

The rearrangement links TRBV11-3 to TRBJ2-7; the match to TRBD2 covers 7 bases. Looked up from germline, CDR1 is SGHNT and CDR2 is YENEEA. J was trimmed by 3 bases and V by 5 bases; bases with no gene match: 4. The CDR3 covers 13 residues. The chain's CDR3 is CASSLTGGYEQYF. CDR3 sequence (DNA): TGTGCCAGCAGCCTGACGGGGGGCTACGAGCAGTACTTC.

This chain connects TRBV9 to TRBJ2-1; 9 bases agree with TRBD1. Germline CDR1 and CDR2: SGDLS and YYNGEE. The length of the CDR3 is 15 residues. V lost 3 bases to trimming and J lost 2 bases; unmatched junction nucleotides: 3. Here the CDR3 DNA reads TGTGCCAGCAGCGACCGGGACAGGGCCTACAATGAGCAGTTCTTC. Its translation: CASSDRDRAYNEQFF.